This T cell receptor beta chain originates from a study of cytomegalovirus exposure and HLA in healthy donors. Findings of the study overall: In all likelihood, a cluster of highly shared sequence variants was a sequencing artifact.

This clone has just a few counts. Its target is not known. CDR3 size: 16 residues. The germline V gene has CDR1 SNHLY and CDR2 FYNNEI. The V end lost 4 bases, the J end lost 2 bases, and 14 bases lay between the germline ends. The PCR made use of 60 Vbeta and 13 Jbeta primers. Clones were read by immunoSEQ multiplex PCR, and TCRdb kept only the in-frame ones, dropping some. The data contain over 150,000 clones, less than 90% of them seen just once; the ten biggest clones take up 0.38%. The chain uses TRBV2 and TRBJ1-4; D gene unclear. The source material was PBMCs. The clonotype was recovered from a boy aged 2 to 10 in good health and CMV-seronegative. The CDR3 loop is CASSGGEAGTNEKLFF. Written as DNA, the CDR3 is TGTGCCAGCAGTGGCGGGGAGGCTGGGACTAATGAAAAACTGTTTTTT.